The 17 T cell receptor beta chains in this list originate from one sample, sequenced in a study of Graves' ophthalmopathy and Graves' hyperthyroidism (dated by TCRdb to the late 2010s). The run used an Illumina HiSeq 2000. For repertoire sequencing, the TCR beta CDR3 regions were amplified from RNA transcripts. The first round was an RT-PCR using HTBI primers with the Qiagen OneStep RT-PCR kit, and this first round was followed by a second-round multiplex PCR, then size selection and purification. The public reads were quality trimmed at Q25 with fastp and then assembled into clones with MiXCR by TCRdb, keeping productive beta chains. Duplicate CDR3 protein sequences are folded into a single record with the most common DNA and genes. The sample data list about 240,000 distinct CDR3 sequences, and 45% of these were observed just once. About half of the sample rests with the top ten. Material: peripheral blood. The receptor source for this set is an adult man with Graves' ophthalmopathy.

The gene calls are TRBV5-1 and TRBJ2-7; D gene ambiguous. Germline loops: CDR1 SGHRS, CDR2 YFSETQ. V dropped 0 bases and J dropped 2 bases, with 9 bases sitting between them. The CDR3 runs 14 residues. The CDR3 spells CASSLVGQPYEQYF. The CDR3 DNA follows: TGCGCCAGCAGCTTGGTTGGTCAACCCTACGAGCAGTACTTC.

The chain carries TRBV20-1 and TRBJ2-7; 7 bases line up with TRBD2. With V trimmed by 0 bases and J by 4 bases, 6 bases remained unmatched. Germline V gene sequence: CDR1 DFQATT, CDR2 SNEGSKA (reference sequence). This CDR3 is 14 amino acids long. The DNA of the CDR3 is TGCAGTGCTAGAGACCCGGCCGGGAGGTACGAGCAGTACTTC. This codes for CSARDPAGRYEQYF.

The chain recombines TRBV9 with TRBJ2-2; D not certain. There are 10 residues in the CDR3. The germline V gene encodes CDR1 SGDLS and CDR2 YYNGEE. Trimming shortened V by 4 bases and J by 9 bases, and 4 bases separated the two germline ends. CDR3 residues: CASSLRELFF. The CDR3 DNA is TGTGCCAGCAGCCTCAGGGAGCTGTTTTTT.

On this clonotype itself: A junction boundary mismatches the germline segment, possibly from a read error. The rearrangement joins TRBV6-6 to TRBJ1-5; 7 bases line up with TRBD1. The CDR3 consists of 16 residues. Germline CDR1 MNHNY, CDR2 SVGAGI (reference sequence). This CDR3 reads CASSLGSDRINQPQHF. Written as DNA, the CDR3 is TGCGCCAGCAGTTTGGGATCGGACAGGATCAATCAGCCCCAGCATTTT.

This clonotype was recorded only once. J is TRBJ2-7 and V is TRBV2; 9 bases align to TRBD2. The ends lost 6 bases at V and 4 bases at J; junction bases unmatched: 10. CDR3 length equals 15 residues. In germline, CDR1 is SNHLY, CDR2 FYNNEI. CDR3 sequence: CASSVGDSGGYEQYF. CDR3 sequence (DNA): TGTGCCAGCAGCGTAGGCGATAGCGGGGGTTACGAGCAGTACTTC.

A few counts support this clonotype. V usage is TRBV20-1 and J usage is TRBJ2-5; the D gene is possibly TRBD1 (6 bases). Germline CDR1 and CDR2: DFQATT and SNEGSKA (reference sequence). CDR3 size: 13 residues. The germline V and J ends were trimmed by 4 bases and 4 bases, with 13 bases remaining between them. CDR3 sequence (DNA): TGCAGTGCTAATACAGGGTGGGGAGAGACCCAGTACTTC. Protein sequence: CSANTGWGETQYF.

The chain has TRBV19 and TRBJ2-5; D tentatively reads TRBD1 or TRBD2 (5 bases each). CDR3 length: 15 amino acids. V lost 6 bases and J lost 6, with 20 bases in between. The germline V gene encodes CDR1 LNHDA and CDR2 SQIVND (reference sequence). The CDR3 loop is CASRSGAGQLQTQYF. DNA for the CDR3: TGTGCCAGTAGATCCGGGGCAGGGCAGTTACAGACCCAGTACTTC.

J is TRBJ2-7 and V is TRBV15, with TRBD1 matching 9 bases. This CDR3 comprises 14 residues. V shed 5 bases, J shed 3 bases, and the junction held 5 bases outside the gene matches. Germline V gene sequence: CDR1 LNHNV, CDR2 YYDKDF (reference sequence). CDR3 region: CATSPTGGFYEQYF. As DNA, the CDR3 is TGTGCCACCAGCCCGACAGGGGGATTCTACGAGCAGTACTTC.

The chain uses TRBV20-1 and TRBJ1-1; D is unclear. Germline V gene lookup returns CDR1 DFQATT and CDR2 SNEGSKA (reference sequence). The V end was cut by 0 bases, the J end by 0 bases, with 14 bases between. The CDR3 consists of 16 residues. CDR3 bases: TGCAGTGCTAGAGATTCGGGGAAAGGGATGAACACTGAAGCTTTCTTT. This encodes CSARDSGKGMNTEAFF.

The rearrangement joins TRBV4-1 to TRBJ1-5; 11 bases fit TRBD1. V was pared by 5 bases and J by 2 bases, with 5 bases of the junction left unmatched. The CDR3 is 16 residues long. Looked up from germline, CDR1 is MGHRA and CDR2 is YSYEKL. The CDR3 sequence: CASSRPGQGGNQPQHF. The CDR3 DNA sequence: TGCGCCAGCAGCAGACCGGGACAGGGGGGCAATCAGCCCCAGCATTTT.

The chain is built from TRBV29-1 and TRBJ2-7, with a tentative D call TRBD2 (6 bases). V was pared by 1 base and J by 2 bases, with 18 bases between. Germline V gives CDR1 SQVTM, CDR2 ANQGSEA. CDR3 size: 16 residues. The CDR3 bases are TGCAGCGTTGAAGGAGAGCCCGGGAGATTTACCTACGAGCAGTACTTC. It codes for CSVEGEPGRFTYEQYF.

This chain connects TRBV13 to TRBJ2-7; 10 bases are shared with TRBD2. This CDR3 region has 17 residues. Trimming cost V 0 bases and J 2 bases; bases outside gene matches: 7. From germline, CDR1 is PRHDT and CDR2 FYEKMQ (reference sequence). The CDR3 sequence: CASSLGPGLAATYEQYF. The CDR3 coding sequence is TGTGCCAGCAGCTTAGGCCCCGGACTAGCGGCCACCTACGAGCAGTACTTC.

This clonotype was counted ten times or more. The V and J genes are TRBV7-6 and TRBJ2-5; the D is unclear. Germline CDR1 is SGHVS and CDR2 is FNYEAQ. This CDR3 spans 15 amino acids. Trimming stripped 1 base from V and 0 bases from J, with 9 bases between. CDR3 DNA sequence: TGTGCCAGCAGCTTAGGCCTTACGTACCAAGAGACCCAGTACTTC. Its protein is CASSLGLTYQETQYF.

This chain links TRBV29-1 with TRBJ1-1; TRBD1 is a possible D gene (5 bases). There are 15 residues in the CDR3. V lost 1 base, J lost 1 base, and 13 bases lay in between. Per the germline V gene, CDR1 is SQVTM and CDR2 is ANQGSEA. This chain's CDR3 is CSVEGDYNSNTEAFF. As DNA, the CDR3 is TGCAGCGTTGAAGGGGACTACAATTCGAACACTGAAGCTTTCTTT.

Only a few counts were recorded for this clonotype. The V gene is TRBV7-9, the J gene TRBJ2-3; no clear D gene. Germline V gene data show CDR1 as SEHNR and CDR2 as FQNEAQ (reference sequence). The V end was cut by 8 bases, the J end by 1 base, with 13 bases between. CDR3 length equals 14 residues. The CDR3 DNA sequence: TGTGCCAGCGCGAGCGATGGCGGCACAGATACGCAGTATTTT. Its protein product is CASASDGGTDTQYF.

The chain links TRBV12-3 or TRBV12-4 to TRBJ1-2; 8 bases align to TRBD1. V lost 6 bases, J lost 4 bases, and 10 bases stayed unmatched. CDR3 length: 15 amino acids. CDR3 bases: TGTGCCAGCAGCCAGCTCGGACAGGGTGGCTATGGCTACACCTTC. Its translation: CASSQLGQGGYGYTF.

This clonotype showed up just a few times. This chain uses TRBV10-2 with TRBJ2-7; D not resolved. Germline V gene sequence: CDR1 WSHSY, CDR2 SAAADI. V lost 10 bases and J lost 0, with 7 bases in between. This CDR3 contains 11 residues. DNA for the CDR3: TGCGCCACCGGGTCCTCCTACGAGCAGTACTTC. Translated: CATGSSYEQYF.